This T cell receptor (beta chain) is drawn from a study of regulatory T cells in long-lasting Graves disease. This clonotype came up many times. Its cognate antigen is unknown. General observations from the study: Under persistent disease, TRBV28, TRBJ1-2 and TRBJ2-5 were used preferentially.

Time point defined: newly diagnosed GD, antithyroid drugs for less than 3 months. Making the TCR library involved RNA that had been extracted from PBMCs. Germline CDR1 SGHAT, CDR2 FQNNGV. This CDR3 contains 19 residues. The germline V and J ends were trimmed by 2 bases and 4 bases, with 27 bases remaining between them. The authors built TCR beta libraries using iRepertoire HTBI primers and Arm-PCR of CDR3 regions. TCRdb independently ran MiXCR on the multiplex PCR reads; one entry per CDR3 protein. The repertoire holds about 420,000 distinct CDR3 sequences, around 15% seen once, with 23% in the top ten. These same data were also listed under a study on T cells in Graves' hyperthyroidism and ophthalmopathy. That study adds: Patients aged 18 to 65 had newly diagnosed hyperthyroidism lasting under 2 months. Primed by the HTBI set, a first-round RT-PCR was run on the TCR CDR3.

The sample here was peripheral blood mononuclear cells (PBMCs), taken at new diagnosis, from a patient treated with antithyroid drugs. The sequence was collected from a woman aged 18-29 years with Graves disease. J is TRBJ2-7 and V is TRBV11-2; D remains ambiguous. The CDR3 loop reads CASSLFHMSGRHQKYEQYF. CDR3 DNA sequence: TGTGCCAGCAGCTTATTTCACATGTCGGGCCGACACCAAAAGTACGAGCAGTACTTC. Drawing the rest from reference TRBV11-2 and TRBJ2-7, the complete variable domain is EAGVAQSPRYKIIEKRQSVAFWCNPISGHATLYWYQQILGQGPKLLIQFQNNGVVDDSQLPKDRFSAERLKGVDSTLKIQPAKLEDSAVYLCASSLFHMSGRHQKYEQYFGPGTRLTVT.